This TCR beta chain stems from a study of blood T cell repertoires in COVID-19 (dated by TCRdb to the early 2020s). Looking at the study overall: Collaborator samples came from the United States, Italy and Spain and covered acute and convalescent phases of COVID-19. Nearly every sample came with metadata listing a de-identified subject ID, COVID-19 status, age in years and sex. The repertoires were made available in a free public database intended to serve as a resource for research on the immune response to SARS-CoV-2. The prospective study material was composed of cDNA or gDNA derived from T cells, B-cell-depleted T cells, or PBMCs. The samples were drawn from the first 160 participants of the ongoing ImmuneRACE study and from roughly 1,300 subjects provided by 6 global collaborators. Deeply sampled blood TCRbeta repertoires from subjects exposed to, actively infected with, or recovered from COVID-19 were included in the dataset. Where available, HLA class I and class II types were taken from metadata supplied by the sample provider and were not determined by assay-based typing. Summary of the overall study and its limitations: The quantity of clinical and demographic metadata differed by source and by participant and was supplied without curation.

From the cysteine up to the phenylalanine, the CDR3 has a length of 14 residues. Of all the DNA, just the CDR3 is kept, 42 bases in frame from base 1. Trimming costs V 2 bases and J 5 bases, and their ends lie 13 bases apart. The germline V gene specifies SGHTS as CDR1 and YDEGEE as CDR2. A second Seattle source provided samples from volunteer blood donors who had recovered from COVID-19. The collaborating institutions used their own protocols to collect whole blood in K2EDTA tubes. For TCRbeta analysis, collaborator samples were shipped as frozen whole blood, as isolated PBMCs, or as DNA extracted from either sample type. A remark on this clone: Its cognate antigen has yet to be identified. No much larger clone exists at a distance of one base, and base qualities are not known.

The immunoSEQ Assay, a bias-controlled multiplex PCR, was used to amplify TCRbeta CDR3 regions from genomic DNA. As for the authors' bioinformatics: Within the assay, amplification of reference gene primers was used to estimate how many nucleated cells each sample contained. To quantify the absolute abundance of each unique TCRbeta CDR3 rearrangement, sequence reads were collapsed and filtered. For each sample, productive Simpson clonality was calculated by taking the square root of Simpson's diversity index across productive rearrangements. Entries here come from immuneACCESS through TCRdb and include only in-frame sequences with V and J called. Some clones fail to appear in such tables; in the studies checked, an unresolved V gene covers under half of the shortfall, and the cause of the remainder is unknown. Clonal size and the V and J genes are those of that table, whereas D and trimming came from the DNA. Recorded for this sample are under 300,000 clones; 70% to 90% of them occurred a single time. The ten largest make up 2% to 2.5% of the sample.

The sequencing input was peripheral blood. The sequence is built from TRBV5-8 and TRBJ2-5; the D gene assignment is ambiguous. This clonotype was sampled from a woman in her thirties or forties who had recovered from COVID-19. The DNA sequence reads TGTGCCAGCAGCTTTCGGTCAGCTAGGGAGACCCAGTACTTC. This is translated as CASSFRSARETQYF.